This TCR beta chain was recovered during a study of CD8+CD57+ T cells in acquired aplastic anemia. A word on this clonotype: At one end, the junction sequence differs from germline, possibly due to a read error.

The authors sequenced patients whose flow cytometry had shown CD8+CD57+ cell expansion. This CDR3 region has 14 residues. Germline CDR1 SGHNT, CDR2 YENEEA. TCR beta VDJ and CDR3 were profiled, and genomic DNA was the template. TCRdb reprocessed the reads with MiXCR, giving one entry per CDR3 protein. The sample has approximately 250,000 distinct CDR3 sequences; approximately 86% are singletons. The specimen was sorted CD4+, CD8+, or CD8+CD57+ T cells (not recorded which) from PBMCs. The TCR sequence derives from a human donor with aplastic anemia. This chain connects TRBV11-3 to TRBJ1-2; no firm D call. The CDR3: CASSLDMRVGGYTF. As DNA, the CDR3 is TGTGCCAGCAGCCTAGATATGAGAGTTGGTGGCTACACCTTC.